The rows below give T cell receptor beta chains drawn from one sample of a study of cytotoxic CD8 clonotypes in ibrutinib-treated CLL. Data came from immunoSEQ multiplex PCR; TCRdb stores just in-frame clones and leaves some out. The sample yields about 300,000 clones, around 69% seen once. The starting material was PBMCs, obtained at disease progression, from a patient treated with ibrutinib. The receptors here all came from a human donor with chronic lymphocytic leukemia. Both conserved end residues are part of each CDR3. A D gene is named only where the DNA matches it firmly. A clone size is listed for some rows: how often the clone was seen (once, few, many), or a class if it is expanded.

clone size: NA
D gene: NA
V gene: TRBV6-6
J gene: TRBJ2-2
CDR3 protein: CASTRYTSGTGELFF
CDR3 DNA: TGTGCCAGCACACGTTATACTAGTGGAACCGGGGAGCTGTTTTTT

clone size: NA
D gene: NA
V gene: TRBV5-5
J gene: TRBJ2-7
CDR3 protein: CASSKGDHYGQYF
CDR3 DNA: TGTGCCAGCAGCAAAGGGGACCACTACGGACAGTACTTC

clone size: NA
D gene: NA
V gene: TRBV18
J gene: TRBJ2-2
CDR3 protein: CASSPRAPDGVHTGELFF
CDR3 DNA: TGTGCCAGCTCACCACGCGCTCCGGACGGGGTCCACACCGGGGAGCTGTTTTTT

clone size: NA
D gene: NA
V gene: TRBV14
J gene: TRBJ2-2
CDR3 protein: CASSQSPLGKLFF
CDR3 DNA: TGTGCCAGCAGCCAATCCCCTTTAGGGAAGCTGTTTTTT

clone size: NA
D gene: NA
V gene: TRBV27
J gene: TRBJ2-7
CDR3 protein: CASHPRGAATPNEQYF
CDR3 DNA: TGTGCCAGCCACCCGAGGGGGGCGGCCACCCCTAACGAGCAGTACTTC

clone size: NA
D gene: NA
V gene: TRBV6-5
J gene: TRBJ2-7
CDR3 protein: CATQNGDYEQYF
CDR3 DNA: TGTGCCACACAGAATGGGGATTACGAGCAGTACTTC

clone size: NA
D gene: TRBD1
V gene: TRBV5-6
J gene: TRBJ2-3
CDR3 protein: CASSRDREDTQYF
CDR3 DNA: TGTGCCAGCAGCAGGGACAGGGAAGATACGCAGTATTTT

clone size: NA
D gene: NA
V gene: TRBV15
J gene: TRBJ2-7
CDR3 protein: CATSRDGADFYEQYF
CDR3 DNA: TGTGCCACCAGCAGAGATGGGGCGGATTTCTACGAGCAGTACTTC

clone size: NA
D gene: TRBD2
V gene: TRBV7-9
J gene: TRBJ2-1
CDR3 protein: CASSGRVPGLALDEQFF
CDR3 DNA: TGTGCCAGTTCGGGGAGGGTCCCGGGACTAGCGTTGGATGAGCAGTTCTTC

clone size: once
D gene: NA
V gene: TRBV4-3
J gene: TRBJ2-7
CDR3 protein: CASSQERRTSEQYF
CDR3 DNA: TGCGCCAGCAGCCAAGAAAGGAGGACTTCCGAGCAGTACTTC

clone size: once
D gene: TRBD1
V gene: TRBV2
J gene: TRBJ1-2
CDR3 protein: CACSGGAGLRTGDYGYTF
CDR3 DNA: TGTGCCTGCAGTGGGGGGGCCGGATTGCGGACAGGTGACTATGGCTACACCTTC

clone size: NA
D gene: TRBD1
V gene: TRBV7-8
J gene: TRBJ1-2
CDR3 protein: CASSPHRGHSYGYTF
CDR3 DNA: TGTGCCAGCAGCCCACACAGGGGGCATAGCTATGGCTACACCTTC

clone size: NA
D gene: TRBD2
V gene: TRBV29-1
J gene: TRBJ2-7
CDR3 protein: CSVGGDYSYEQYF
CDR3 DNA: TGCAGCGTTGGGGGGGACTATTCCTACGAGCAGTACTTC

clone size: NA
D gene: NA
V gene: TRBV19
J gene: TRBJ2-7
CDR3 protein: CASRKQGGAYEQYF
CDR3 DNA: TGTGCCAGTAGAAAACAGGGAGGTGCGTACGAGCAGTACTTC

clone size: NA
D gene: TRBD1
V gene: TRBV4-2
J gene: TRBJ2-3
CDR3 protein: CASSQESRGGNKGTQYF
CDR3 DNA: TGTGCCAGCAGCCAAGAGTCGAGAGGGGGCAATAAAGGTACGCAGTATTTT

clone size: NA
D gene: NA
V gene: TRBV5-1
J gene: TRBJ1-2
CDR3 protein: CASSSPWGGGYTF
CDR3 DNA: TGCGCCAGCAGCTCTCCGTGGGGTGGAGGCTACACCTTC

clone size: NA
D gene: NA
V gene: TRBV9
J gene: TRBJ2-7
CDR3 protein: CASSVGGGGATYEQYF
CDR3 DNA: TGTGCCAGCAGCGTAGGGGGAGGGGGCGCGACCTACGAGCAGTACTTC

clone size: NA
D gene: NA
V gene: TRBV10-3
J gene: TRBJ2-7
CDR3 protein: CAISEWYGTVTYEQYF
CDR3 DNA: TGTGCCATCAGTGAGTGGTATGGGACGGTCACCTACGAGCAGTACTTC

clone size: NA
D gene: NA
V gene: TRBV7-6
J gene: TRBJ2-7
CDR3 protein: CASSLAGHTTTYEQYF
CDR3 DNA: TGTGCCAGCAGCTTAGCTGGACACACTACAACCTACGAGCAGTACTTC

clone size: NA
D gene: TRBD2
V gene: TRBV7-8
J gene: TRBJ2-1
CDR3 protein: CASSLAWGWTSDEQFF
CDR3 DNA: TGTGCCAGCAGCTTAGCGTGGGGTTGGACTAGCGATGAGCAGTTCTTC

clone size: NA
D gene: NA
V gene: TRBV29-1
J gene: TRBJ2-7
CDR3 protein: CSVEDRKTVSPYEQYF
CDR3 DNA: TGCAGCGTTGAAGATCGAAAAACAGTTAGCCCCTACGAGCAGTACTTC

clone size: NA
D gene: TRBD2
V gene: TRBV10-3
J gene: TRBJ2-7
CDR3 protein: CAISTSGFSYEQYF
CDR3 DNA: TGTGCCATCAGCACTAGCGGGTTTAGCTACGAGCAGTACTTC

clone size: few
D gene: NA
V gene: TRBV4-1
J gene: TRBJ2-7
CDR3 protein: CASSQTTADRAQYF
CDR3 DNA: TGCGCCAGCAGCCAGACGACTGCTGACCGCGCGCAGTACTTC

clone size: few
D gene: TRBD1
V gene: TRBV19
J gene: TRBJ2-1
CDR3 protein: CASSTIGQDDEQFF
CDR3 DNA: TGTGCCAGTAGTACCATCGGACAGGACGATGAGCAGTTCTTC

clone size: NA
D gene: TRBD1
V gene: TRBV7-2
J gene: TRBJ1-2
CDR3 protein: CASSLPGTGYGYTF
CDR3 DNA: TGTGCCAGCAGCTTACCCGGGACAGGTTATGGCTACACCTTC

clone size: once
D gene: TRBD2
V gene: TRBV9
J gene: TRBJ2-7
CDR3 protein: CASSEGSGTIYEQYF
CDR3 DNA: TGTGCCAGCAGCGAAGGTAGCGGGACAATCTACGAGCAGTACTTC

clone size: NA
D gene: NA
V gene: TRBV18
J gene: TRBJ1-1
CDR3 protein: CASSPALRGMAEAFF
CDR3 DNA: TGTGCCAGCTCACCAGCGCTTCGGGGGATGGCTGAAGCTTTCTTT

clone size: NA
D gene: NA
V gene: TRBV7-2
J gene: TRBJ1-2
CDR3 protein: CASSLSGGGHNYGYTF
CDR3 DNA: TGTGCCAGCAGCTTAAGCGGCGGGGGCCATAACTATGGCTACACCTTC

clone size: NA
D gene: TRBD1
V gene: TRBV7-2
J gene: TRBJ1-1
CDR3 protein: CASSANRGTTEAFF
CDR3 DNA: TGTGCCAGCAGCGCGAACAGGGGTACCACTGAAGCTTTCTTT

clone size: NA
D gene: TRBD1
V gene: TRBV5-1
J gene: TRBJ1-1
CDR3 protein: CASSLTPSTGSTEAFF
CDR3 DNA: TGCGCCAGCAGCTTGACCCCTTCGACAGGGAGCACTGAAGCTTTCTTT

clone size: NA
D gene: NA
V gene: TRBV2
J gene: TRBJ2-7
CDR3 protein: CASSDLQRGQYF
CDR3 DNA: NA

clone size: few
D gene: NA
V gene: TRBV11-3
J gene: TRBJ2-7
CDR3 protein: CASSSEGYEQYF
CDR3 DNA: TGTGCCAGCAGCTCTGAGGGTTACGAGCAGTACTTC

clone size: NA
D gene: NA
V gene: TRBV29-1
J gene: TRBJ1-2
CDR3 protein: CSVKSQGNYGYTF
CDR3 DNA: TGCAGCGTTAAAAGTCAAGGGAACTATGGCTACACCTTC

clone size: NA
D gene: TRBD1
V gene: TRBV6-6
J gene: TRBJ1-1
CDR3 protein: CASRGQGHTEAFF
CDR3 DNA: TGTGCCAGCAGGGGACAGGGGCACACTGAAGCTTTCTTT

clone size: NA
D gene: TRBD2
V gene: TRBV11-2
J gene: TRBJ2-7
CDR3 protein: CASSLEILAGDRYEQYF
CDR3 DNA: TGTGCCAGCAGCTTAGAAATACTAGCGGGAGACCGCTACGAGCAGTACTTC

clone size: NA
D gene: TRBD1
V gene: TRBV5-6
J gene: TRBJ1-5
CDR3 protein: CASSLGGQGGNQPQHF
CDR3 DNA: TGTGCCAGCAGCTTGGGTGGGCAGGGGGGCAATCAGCCCCAGCATTTT

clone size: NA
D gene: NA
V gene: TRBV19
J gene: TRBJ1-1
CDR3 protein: CASLLSGHMNTEAFF
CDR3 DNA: TGTGCCAGTCTGCTCTCCGGACACATGAACACTGAAGCTTTCTTT

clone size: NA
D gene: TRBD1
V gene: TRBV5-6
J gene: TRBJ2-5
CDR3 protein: CASSFGTGGAKTQYF
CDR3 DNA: TGTGCCAGCAGCTTCGGGACAGGGGGCGCGAAGACCCAGTACTTC

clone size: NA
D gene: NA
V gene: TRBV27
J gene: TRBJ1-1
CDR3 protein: CASSLGFSSEAFF
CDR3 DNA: TGTGCCAGCAGTTTGGGGTTTTCCTCTGAAGCTTTCTTT

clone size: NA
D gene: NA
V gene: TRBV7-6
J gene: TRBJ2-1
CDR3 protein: CASSLRGLGTGEQFF
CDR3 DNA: TGTGCCAGCAGCTTGAGGGGTTTGGGTACGGGTGAGCAGTTCTTC

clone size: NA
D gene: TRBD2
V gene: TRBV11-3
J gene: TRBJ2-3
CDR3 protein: CASSETGLAGADTQYF
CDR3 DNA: TGTGCCAGCAGCGAGACGGGACTAGCGGGGGCAGATACGCAGTATTTT

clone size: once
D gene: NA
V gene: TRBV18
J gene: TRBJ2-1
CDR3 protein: CASSPRQGGDEQFF
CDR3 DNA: TGTGCCAGCTCCCCGCGGCAGGGGGGGGATGAGCAGTTCTTC

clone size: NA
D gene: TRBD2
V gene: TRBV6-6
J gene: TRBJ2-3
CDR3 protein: CASSYTGRADTQYF
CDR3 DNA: TGTGCCAGCAGTTACACGGGGAGGGCGGATACGCAGTATTTT

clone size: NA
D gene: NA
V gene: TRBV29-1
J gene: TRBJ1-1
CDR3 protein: CSVEEQGRGAEAFF
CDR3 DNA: TGCAGCGTTGAAGAACAGGGAAGGGGGGCTGAAGCTTTCTTT

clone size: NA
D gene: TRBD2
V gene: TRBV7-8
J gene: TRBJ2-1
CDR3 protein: CASSPAGASSGRKNEQFF
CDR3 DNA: TGTGCCAGCAGCCCGGCCGGGGCAAGTAGCGGGAGGAAGAATGAGCAGTTCTTC

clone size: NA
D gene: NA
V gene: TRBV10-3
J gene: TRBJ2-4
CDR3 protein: CAISETVGPADENIQYF
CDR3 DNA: TGTGCCATCAGTGAGACAGTAGGACCGGCCGACGAAAACATTCAGTACTTC

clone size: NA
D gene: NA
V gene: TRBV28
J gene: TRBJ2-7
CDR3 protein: CASSLPGHLSYEQYF
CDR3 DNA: TGTGCCAGCAGTTTACCGGGACACCTCTCCTACGAGCAGTACTTC

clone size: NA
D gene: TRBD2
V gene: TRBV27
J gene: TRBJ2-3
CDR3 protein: CASSLDFRGGGLADTQYF
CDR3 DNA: TGTGCCAGCAGTTTAGATTTTCGCGGCGGGGGTTTGGCAGATACGCAGTATTTT

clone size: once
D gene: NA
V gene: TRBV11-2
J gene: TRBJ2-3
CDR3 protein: CASSPRLSTDTQYF
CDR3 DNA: TGTGCCAGCAGCCCGCGGCTTTCCACAGATACGCAGTATTTT

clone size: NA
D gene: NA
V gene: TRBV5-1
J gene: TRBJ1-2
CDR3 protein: CASSTTTRGDYGYTF
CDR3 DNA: TGCGCCAGCAGCACCACAACACGGGGGGACTATGGCTACACCTTC

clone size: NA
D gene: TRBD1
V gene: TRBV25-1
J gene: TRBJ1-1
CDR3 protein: CASSPTDRGNTEAFF
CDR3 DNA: TGTGCCAGCAGTCCGACGGACAGGGGGAACACTGAAGCTTTCTTT